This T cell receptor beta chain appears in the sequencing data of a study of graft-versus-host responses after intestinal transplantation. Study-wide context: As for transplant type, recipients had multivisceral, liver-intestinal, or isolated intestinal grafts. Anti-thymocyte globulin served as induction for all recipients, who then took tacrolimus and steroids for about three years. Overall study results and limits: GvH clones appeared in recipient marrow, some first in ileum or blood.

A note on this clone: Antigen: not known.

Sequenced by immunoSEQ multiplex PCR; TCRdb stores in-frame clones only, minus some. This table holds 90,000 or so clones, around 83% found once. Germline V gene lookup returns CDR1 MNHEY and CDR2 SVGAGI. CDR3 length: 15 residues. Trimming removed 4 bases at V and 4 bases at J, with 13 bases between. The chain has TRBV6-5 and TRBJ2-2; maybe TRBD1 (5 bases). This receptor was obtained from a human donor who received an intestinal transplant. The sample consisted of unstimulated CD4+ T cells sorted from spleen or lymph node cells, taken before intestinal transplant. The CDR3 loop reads CASSFQGWGTGELFF. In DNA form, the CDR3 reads TGTGCCAGCAGTTTCCAGGGTTGGGGCACCGGGGAGCTGTTTTTT.